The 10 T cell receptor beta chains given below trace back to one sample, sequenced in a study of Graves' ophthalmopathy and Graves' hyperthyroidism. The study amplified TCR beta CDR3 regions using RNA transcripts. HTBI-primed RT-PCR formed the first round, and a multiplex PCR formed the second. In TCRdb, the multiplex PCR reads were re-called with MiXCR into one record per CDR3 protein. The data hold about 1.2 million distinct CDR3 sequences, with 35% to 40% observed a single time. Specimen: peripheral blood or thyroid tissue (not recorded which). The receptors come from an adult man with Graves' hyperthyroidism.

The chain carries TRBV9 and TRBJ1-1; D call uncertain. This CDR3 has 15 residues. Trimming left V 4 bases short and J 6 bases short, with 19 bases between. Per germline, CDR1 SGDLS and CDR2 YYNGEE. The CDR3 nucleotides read TGTGCCAGCAGCCCAGAGGAGGCGAGGCGGTCTGAAGCTTTCTTT. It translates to CASSPEEARRSEAFF.

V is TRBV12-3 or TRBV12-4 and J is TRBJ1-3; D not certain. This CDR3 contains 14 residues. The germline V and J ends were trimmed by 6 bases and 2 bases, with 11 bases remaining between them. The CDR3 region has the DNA TGTGCCAGCAGACCGCGGCGGGCTGGAAACACCATATATTTT. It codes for CASRPRRAGNTIYF.

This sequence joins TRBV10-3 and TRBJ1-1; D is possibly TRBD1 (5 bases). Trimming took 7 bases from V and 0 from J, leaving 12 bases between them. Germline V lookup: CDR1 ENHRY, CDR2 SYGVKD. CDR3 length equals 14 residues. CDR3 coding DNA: TGTGCCATCAATTCCGACAGAGTGAACACTGAAGCTTTCTTT. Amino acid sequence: CAINSDRVNTEAFF.

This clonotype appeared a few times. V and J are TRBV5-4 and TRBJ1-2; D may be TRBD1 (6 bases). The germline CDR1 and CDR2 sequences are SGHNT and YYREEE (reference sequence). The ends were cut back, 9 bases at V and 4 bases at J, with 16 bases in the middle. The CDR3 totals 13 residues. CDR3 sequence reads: CANTPTGAYGYTF. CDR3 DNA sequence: TGTGCCAACACCCCAACGGGGGCCTATGGCTACACCTTC.

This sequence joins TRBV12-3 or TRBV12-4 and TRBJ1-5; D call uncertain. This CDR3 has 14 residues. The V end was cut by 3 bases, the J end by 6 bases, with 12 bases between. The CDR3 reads CASSFLGSGQPQHF. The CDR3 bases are TGTGCCAGCAGTTTTTTAGGGTCCGGTCAGCCCCAGCATTTT.

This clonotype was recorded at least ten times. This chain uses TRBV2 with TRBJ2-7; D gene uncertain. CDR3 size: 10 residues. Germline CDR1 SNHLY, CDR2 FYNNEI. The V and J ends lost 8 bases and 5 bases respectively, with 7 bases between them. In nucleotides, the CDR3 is TGTGCCAGCGGTTCAGACGAGCAGTACTTC. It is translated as CASGSDEQYF.

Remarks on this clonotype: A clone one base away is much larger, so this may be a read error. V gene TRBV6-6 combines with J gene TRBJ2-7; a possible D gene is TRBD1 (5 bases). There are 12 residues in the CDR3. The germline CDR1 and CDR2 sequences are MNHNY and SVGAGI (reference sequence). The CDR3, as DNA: TGTGCCAGCAGCCCCAGGGTTGGCGAGCAGCACTTC. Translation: CASSPRVGEQHF.

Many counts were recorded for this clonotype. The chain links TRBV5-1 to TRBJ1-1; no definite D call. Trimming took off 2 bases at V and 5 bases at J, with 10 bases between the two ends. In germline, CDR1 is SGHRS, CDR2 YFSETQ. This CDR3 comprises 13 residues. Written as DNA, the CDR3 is TGCGCCAGCAGCTTAGGAGCTATGACTGAAGCTTTCTTT. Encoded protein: CASSLGAMTEAFF.

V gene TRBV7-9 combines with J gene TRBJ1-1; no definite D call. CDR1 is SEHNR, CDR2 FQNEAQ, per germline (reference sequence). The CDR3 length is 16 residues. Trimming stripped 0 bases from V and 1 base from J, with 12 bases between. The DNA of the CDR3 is TGTGCCAGCAGCTTAGCGCTCGGGGTCGAGAACACTGAAGCTTTCTTT. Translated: CASSLALGVENTEAFF.

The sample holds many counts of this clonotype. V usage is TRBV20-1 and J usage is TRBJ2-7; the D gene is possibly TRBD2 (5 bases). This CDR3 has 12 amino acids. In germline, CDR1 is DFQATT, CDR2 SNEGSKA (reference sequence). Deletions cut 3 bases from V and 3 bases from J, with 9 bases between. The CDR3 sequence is CSARMGVYEQYF. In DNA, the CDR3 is TGCAGTGCTAGGATGGGAGTCTACGAGCAGTACTTC.